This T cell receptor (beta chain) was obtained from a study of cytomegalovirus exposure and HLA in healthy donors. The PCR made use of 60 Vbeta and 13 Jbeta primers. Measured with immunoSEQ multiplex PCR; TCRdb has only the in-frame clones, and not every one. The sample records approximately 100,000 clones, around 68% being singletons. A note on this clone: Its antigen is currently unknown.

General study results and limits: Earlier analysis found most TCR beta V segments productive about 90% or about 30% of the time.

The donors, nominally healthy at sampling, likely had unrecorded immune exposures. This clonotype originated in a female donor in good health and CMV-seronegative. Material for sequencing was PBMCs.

CDR3 nucleotides: TGTGCCAGCAGTGAATGGGTCGGAGAGAGCCCGGGGAATGGCTACACCTTC. Amino acid sequence: CASSEWVGESPGNGYTF. V usage is TRBV6-1 and J usage is TRBJ1-2; D remains unclear. Between the trimmed V and J ends, which lost 2 bases and 6 bases, there was a span of 22 bases. The V gene's germline CDR1 is MNHNS and CDR2 SASEGT. The CDR3 extends over 17 amino acids.